Detailed here is one TCR beta chain. These data originate in a study of blood T cell repertoires in COVID-19. This table comes from immunoSEQ multiplex PCR, and its TCRdb copy is limited to in-frame clones, with some not included. Here the sample spans approximately 450,000 clones, roughly 85% being singletons. This CDR3 is 16 amino acids long. J was trimmed by 8 bases and V by 5 bases; bases with no gene match: 13. Germline V gene data show CDR1 as MNHEY and CDR2 as SMNVEV (reference sequence). Sequences were obtained from PBMCs or T cells enriched from blood (not recorded which). The clonotype originates from a woman aged 18-29 years with acute COVID-19. This chain links TRBV27 with TRBJ2-1; 9 nucleotides match TRBD2. CDR3 in amino acids: CASSPLLLAGDDEQFF. As DNA, the CDR3 is TGTGCCAGCAGTCCCCTTTTGTTAGCGGGAGACGATGAGCAGTTCTTC.